This TCR beta chain was obtained from a study of cytomegalovirus exposure and HLA in healthy donors. Study-wide points: Accurate predictions that matched the HLA-A and HLA-B alleles of most subjects were reportedly made from TCR beta sequences. CMV antigen specificity of a few CMV-associated chains was confirmed in vitro.

The CDR3 sequence is 13 residues long. The germline gives CDR1 SQVTM, CDR2 ANQGSEA. The ends were cut back, 4 bases at V and 8 bases at J, with 15 bases in the middle. This clone was counted between two and nine times. Its antigen is unknown. With 60 Vbeta and 13 Jbeta primers, the PCR was carried out. Only in-frame clones appear in the TCRdb table, and some are missing; sequencing was by immunoSEQ multiplex PCR. The sample lists around 180,000 clones, 80% seen once, with 1.1% in the top ten. Donors sampled were nominally healthy, though unrecorded immune exposures were likely. The chain combines TRBV29-1 with TRBJ2-4, with D tentatively TRBD2 (7 bases). Sequenced sample: PBMCs. The clonotype originates from a woman in her 40s in good health and CMV-seronegative. This CDR3 reads CSVVRGAQDIQYF. The CDR3 DNA reads TGCAGCGTTGTTCGGGGGGCGCAGGACATTCAGTACTTC.